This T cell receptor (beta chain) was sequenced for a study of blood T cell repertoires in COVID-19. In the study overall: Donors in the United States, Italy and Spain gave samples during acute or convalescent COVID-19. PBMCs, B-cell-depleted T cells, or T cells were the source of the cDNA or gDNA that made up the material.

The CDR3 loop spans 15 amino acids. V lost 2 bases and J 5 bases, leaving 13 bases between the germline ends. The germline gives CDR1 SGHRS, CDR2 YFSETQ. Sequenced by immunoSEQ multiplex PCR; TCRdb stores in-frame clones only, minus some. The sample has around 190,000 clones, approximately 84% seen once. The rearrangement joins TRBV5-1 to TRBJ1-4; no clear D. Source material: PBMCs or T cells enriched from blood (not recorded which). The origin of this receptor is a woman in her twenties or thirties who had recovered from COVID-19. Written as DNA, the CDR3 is TGCGCCAGCAGCTTCGAGGGCGGCCGGAATGAAAAACTGTTTTTT. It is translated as CASSFEGGRNEKLFF.